This T cell receptor beta chain was documented in a study of CD8+ T cells in alopecia areata (dated by TCRdb to between 2018 and 2020). For context, the study as a whole: Treated patients were enrolled in an open-label pilot trial of oral tofacitinib at 5 to 10 mg twice daily for moderate-to-severe alopecia areata. To study T cell clonal expansion in alopecia areata, the researchers applied high-throughput TCRbeta sequencing to both the C3H/HeJ mouse model and human patients. Tofacitinib was administered for 6 to 18 months, and 6 months of follow-up off drug were then conducted to assess delayed response and recurrence. RNA was obtained with the PAXgene miRNA kit for fixed scalp, the miRNeasy kit for PBMCs, and the RNeasy kit for mouse skin. Disease severity in treated patients was measured with the SALT score, which quantifies the percentage of affected scalp surface area. In humans, TCRbeta sequencing was performed on scalp tissue and on sorted CD4+ and CD8+ peripheral blood T cells from healthy controls and from patients with patchy or totalis/universalis alopecia areata. immunoSEQ multiplex PCR using 35 Vbeta forward primers and 13 Jbeta reverse primers was used to amplify TCRbeta CDR3 regions. Biopsies were taken from tofacitinib-treated patients at baseline and at 4 and 24 weeks of treatment, and a later scalp biopsy was taken in several of the tofacitinib-treated patients. Scalp clonality was compared among normal scalp (n=4), patchy alopecia areata scalp (n=8), and alopecia totalis/universalis scalp (n=8). The study at large found these results: Lesional scalp, especially in alopecia totalis/universalis, showed higher clonality and more expanded CD8+ clones than normal scalp, suggesting antigenic drive. Because the treated cohort was small and included a single nonresponder, larger studies are needed to assess links between baseline CD8+ expansion and response. Shared TCR sequences between patients were less evident than in mice, which may be partly attributable to HLA diversity in the patient population. Tofacitinib significantly lowered scalp clonality and the number of expanded CD8+ clones among the top 100 scalp clones. Unlike mouse skin, where gammadelta T cells dominate, normal human skin contains resident alphabeta T cells that get sequenced too, which complicates analysis of the scalp TCR repertoire. During tofacitinib treatment, many expanded lesional clones remained in scalp and blood, and this persistence may partly explain relapse after treatment is stopped.

As for this clone: Its antigen remains unidentified. Base qualities are not recorded, but no much larger clone differs from it by a single base.

According to the study, the label for this sample's treatment or condition signals: oral pan-JAK inhibitor, 5-10 mg twice daily. Lesional scalp punch biopsies and peripheral blood were collected from alopecia areata patients. PBMCs were isolated by density centrifugation and stained for CD3, CD4 and CD8, and CD4+ and CD8+ T cells were sorted on a FACSAria. Library preparation used the immunoSEQ multiplex PCR assay. For TCR sequencing, RNA was extracted from every sample and reverse transcribed into cDNA to serve as template. First-strand cDNA was synthesized with SuperScript III using a 2:1 mix of oligo-dT and random hexamers. Amplification bias was assessed with a synthetic immune receptor repertoire, and residual bias was removed computationally. As for the authors' bioinformatics: Raw reads were preprocessed for error removal, and CDR3 was defined according to IMGT conventions as running from the conserved cysteine to phenylalanine. To get clonality, Shannon entropy was normalized by log2 of the number of productive unique TCRs and the result was subtracted from 1. CD4 or CD8 identity of scalp clones was inferred by cross-referencing scalp TCRbeta sequences with sorted blood CD4 and CD8 repertoires. TCRdb re-hosts the immuneACCESS table, in-frame sequences only. Its copies lack some clones; in the studies checked, an unresolved V gene accounts for under half of them, and the cause for the rest is not known. That table gives V, J and clone size, and the DNA gave D and trimming. The sample table contains tens of thousands of clones; only one count was recorded for about two thirds of them. The ten biggest clones cover about 18% of the sample.

V loses 7 bases at its end and J loses 5 bases; junction bases beyond the gene matches: 11. Based on the germline V gene (reference sequence), the CDR1 and CDR2 sequences are MNHEY and SMNVEV. From the cysteine up to the phenylalanine, the CDR3 has a length of 15 residues. Left in the record is the CDR3 DNA by itself, 45 bases read in frame from the first base. Rearrangement joined TRBV27 to TRBJ1-5; 7 bases in the middle match TRBD1. The sequenced sample was CD8+ T cells sorted from blood, obtained around week 44, from a patient treated with tofacitinib. This sequence was found in a human donor with alopecia areata. The CDR3 protein: CASTATGYFDQPQHF. The DNA reads as follows: TGTGCCAGCACCGCGACAGGGTATTTCGATCAGCCCCAGCATTTT.